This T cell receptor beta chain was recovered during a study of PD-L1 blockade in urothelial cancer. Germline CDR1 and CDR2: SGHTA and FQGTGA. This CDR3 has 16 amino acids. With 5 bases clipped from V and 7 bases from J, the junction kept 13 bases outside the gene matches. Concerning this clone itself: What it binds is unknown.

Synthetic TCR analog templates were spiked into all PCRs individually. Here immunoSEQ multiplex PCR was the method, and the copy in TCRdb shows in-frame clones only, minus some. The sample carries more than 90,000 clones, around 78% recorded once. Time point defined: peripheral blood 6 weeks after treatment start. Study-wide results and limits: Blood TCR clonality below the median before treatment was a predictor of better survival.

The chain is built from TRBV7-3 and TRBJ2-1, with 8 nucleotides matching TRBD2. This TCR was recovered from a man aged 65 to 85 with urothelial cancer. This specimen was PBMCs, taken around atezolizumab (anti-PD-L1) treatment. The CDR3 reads CASSPQPGLVSNEQFF. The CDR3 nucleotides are TGTGCCAGCAGCCCCCAACCGGGACTAGTAAGTAATGAGCAGTTCTTC.